The 26 T cell receptor beta chains given below trace back to one sample, sequenced in a study of blood T cell repertoires in COVID-19. Profiled with immunoSEQ multiplex PCR; TCRdb holds only in-frame clones, not every one. Found here are 150,000 or so clones, more than 70% of them singletons; the top ten hold roughly 13%. Sequencing input: peripheral blood. These receptor sequences come from a man aged 60 to 69 with active or convalescent COVID-19.

The chain has TRBV28 and TRBJ2-3; 7 nucleotides agree with TRBD1. V lost 7 bases to trimming and J lost 5 bases; unmatched junction nucleotides: 18. This CDR3 contains 17 residues. CDR1 and CDR2 (germline): MDHEN, SYDVKM. CDR3 in DNA: TGTGCCAGCACCCAGATCGGTAGAGGGGGCCGGGGAGATACGCAGTATTTT. Amino acids: CASTQIGRGGRGDTQYF.

The J gene is TRBJ2-3, the V gene TRBV19; D perhaps matches TRBD1 (5 bases). The V end was cut by 3 bases, the J end by 4 bases, with 14 bases between. Germline-derived CDR1 and CDR2 are LNHDA and SQIVND (reference sequence). The CDR3 sequence is 15 residues long. CDR3: CASSMSTDNSDTQYF. The CDR3, as DNA: TGTGCCAGTAGTATGTCCACGGACAACTCAGATACGCAGTATTTT.

This clone was found a few times. The chain links TRBV3-1 (or the pseudogene TRBV3-2) to TRBJ2-5, with a weak D call TRBD1 (5 bases). The CDR3 spans 14 residues. V was trimmed by 4 bases and J by 2 bases, leaving 11 bases between them. Germline CDR1 LGHDT, CDR2 YNNKEL (reference sequence). The CDR3 region is CASSLRQIQETQYF. The CDR3 DNA reads as TGTGCCAGCAGCCTCCGACAGATTCAAGAGACCCAGTACTTC.

The V call is TRBV19, the J call TRBJ2-1, with D maybe TRBD2 (6 bases). The CDR3 consists of 14 residues. The V and J ends lost 5 bases and 5 bases respectively, with 13 bases between them. The V gene's germline CDR1 is LNHDA and CDR2 SQIVND (reference sequence). CDR3 bases: TGTGCCAGTAGTCAGGCTAGCGAAGACAATGAGCAGTTCTTC. This sequence encodes CASSQASEDNEQFF.

This chain joins TRBV5-1 and TRBJ2-3, with D possibly being TRBD2 (7 bases). The germline gives CDR1 SGHRS, CDR2 YFSETQ. This CDR3 is built from 16 residues. Trimming cost V 4 bases and J 2 bases, with 17 bases left between them. The CDR3 here is CASSQGRGANTDTQYF. In nucleotides, the CDR3 is TGCGCCAGCAGCCAAGGGAGGGGGGCGAACACAGATACGCAGTATTTT.

The chain employs TRBV11-2 and TRBJ2-7; D is perhaps TRBD2 (5 bases). The germline V and J ends were trimmed by 4 bases and 0 bases, with 13 bases remaining between them. Germline V gene sequence: CDR1 SGHAT, CDR2 FQNNGV. The CDR3 runs to 15 residues. CDR3 region: CASSSPSSGSYEQYF. The DNA of the CDR3 is TGTGCCAGCAGCTCCCCCTCCAGCGGCTCCTACGAGCAGTACTTC.

The chain has TRBV6-2 or TRBV6-3 and TRBJ2-5, with D perhaps TRBD1 (5 bases). Trimming pared 8 bases from V and 5 bases from J, leaving 9 bases between. Per the germline V gene, CDR1 is MNHEY and CDR2 is SVGEGT. The CDR3 consists of 11 residues. In nucleotides, the CDR3 is TGTGCCAGCGGTTCAGGGGAGACCCAGTACTTC. This translates into CASGSGETQYF.

The genes are TRBV18 and TRBJ2-3; D possibly corresponds to TRBD2 (5 bases). V gave up 5 bases and J gave up 2 bases, with 14 bases separating them. This CDR3 has 15 amino acids. Germline CDR1 is KGHSH and CDR2 is LQKENI. This CDR3 reads CASSGEGAHTDTQYF. CDR3 nucleotide sequence: TGTGCCAGCTCAGGAGAGGGAGCACACACAGATACGCAGTATTTT.

The chain uses TRBV5-3 and TRBJ2-7; D perhaps matches TRBD2 (5 bases). TRBV5-3 is an ORF for which the function is uncertain. The V end was cut by 4 bases, the J end by 5 bases, with 13 bases between. The CDR3 totals 13 residues. Written as DNA, the CDR3 is TGTGCCAGAAGCCTACTAGATCCAGACGAGCAGTACTTC. This gives the protein CARSLLDPDEQYF.

This clone was seen a single time. J is TRBJ1-2 and V is TRBV7-8; 7 bases are shared with TRBD1. V trimming: 4 bases; J trimming: 8 bases; junction bases outside the gene matches: 13. Germline CDR1 and CDR2: SGHVS and FQNEAQ. The CDR3 consists of 15 residues. The CDR3 DNA reads as TGTGCCAGCAGCTCGAAGACAGGGATTGGGGAAGGCTACACCTTC. Translation gives CASSSKTGIGEGYTF. The variable domain in full, with the rest retrieved from reference TRBV7-8 and TRBJ1-2, is GAGVSQSPRYKVAKRGQDVALRCDPISGHVSLFWYQQALGQGPEFLTYFQNEAQLDKSGLPSDRFFAERPEGSVSTLKIQRTQQEDSAVYLCASSSKTGIGEGYTFGSGTRLTVV.

The rearrangement joins TRBV27 to TRBJ2-7, with D possibly TRBD1 on 5 matching bases. Germline V gene data show CDR1 as MNHEY and CDR2 as SMNVEV (reference sequence). This CDR3 has 13 residues. V was trimmed by 6 bases and J by 4 bases, leaving 13 bases between them. CDR3 amino acids: CASSIAGNYEQYF. CDR3 coding DNA: TGTGCCAGCAGCATAGCAGGGAATTACGAGCAGTACTTC.

This clone was counted a single time. The CDR3 DNA reads TGTGCCAGCAACCCCGGGGGGGGGAGCGAGACCCAGTACTTC. It is translated as CASNPGGGSETQYF. This rearrangement joins TRBV6-5 to TRBJ2-5; TRBD2 matches 8 bases. The CDR3 totals 14 residues. J lost 5 bases, V lost 7 bases, and 9 bases had no gene match. Germline CDR1 and CDR2: MNHEY and SVGAGI.

CDR3 nucleotides: TGTGCCAGCAGTTTGGGACAGGGTTACAATGAGCAGTTCTTC. The encoded protein is CASSLGQGYNEQFF. The V and J genes are TRBV6-5 and TRBJ2-1, with TRBD1 identical over 9 bases. V was clipped by 4 bases and J by 4 bases; unmatched bases: 2. Germline values: CDR1 MNHEY, CDR2 SVGAGI. The CDR3 runs 14 residues.

This rearrangement joins TRBV3-1 (or the pseudogene TRBV3-2) to TRBJ1-4; D gene unclear. This CDR3 is built from 17 residues. From germline, CDR1 is LGHDT and CDR2 YNNKEL (reference sequence). V lost 3 bases to trimming and J lost 8 bases, with 22 bases between them. The CDR3 nucleotides read TGTGCCAGCAGCCACGGGGTGACTCCCGAATTGGAGGAAAAACTGTTTTTT. It is translated as CASSHGVTPELEEKLFF.

The chain recombines TRBV11-2 with TRBJ1-2, with 7 bases that match TRBD1. With V trimmed by 1 base and J by 8 bases, 4 bases remained unmatched. The CDR3 length is 13 residues. The V gene's germline CDR1 is SGHAT and CDR2 FQNNGV. Written as DNA, the CDR3 is TGTGCCAGCAGCTTAGCCCCAGGGGGGGGCTACACCTTC. It codes for CASSLAPGGGYTF.

The chain links TRBV10-3 to TRBJ2-1, with TRBD2 matching 12 bases. The CDR3 is 15 residues long. V dropped 9 bases and J dropped 0; count of bases not matched to a gene: 3. Germline CDR1 and CDR2: ENHRY and SYGVKD. CDR3 bases: TGTGCCATTGCGGGACTAGCGGGCTCCTACAATGAGCAGTTCTTC. This codes for CAIAGLAGSYNEQFF.

The chain links TRBV28 to TRBJ2-5; 8 bases match TRBD2. Looked up from germline, CDR1 is MDHEN and CDR2 is SYDVKM. J was trimmed by 2 bases and V by 6 bases; bases with no gene match: 5. The CDR3 runs to 14 residues. The CDR3 spells CASRVTSGQETQYF. Written as DNA, the CDR3 is TGTGCCAGCAGGGTAACTAGCGGTCAAGAGACCCAGTACTTC.

This clone showed up just a few times. V is TRBV24-1 and J is TRBJ2-7, with 9 bases fitting TRBD2. The CDR3 covers 18 residues. Germline V lookup: CDR1 KGHDR, CDR2 SFDVKD. The V and J ends lost 9 bases and 5 bases, in that order; junction bases with no gene match: 22. CDR3 in amino acids: CATLRPPTSGLSNNEQYF. In DNA, the CDR3 is TGTGCCACCCTTAGGCCCCCTACTAGCGGGTTGAGTAACAACGAGCAGTACTTC.

The V and J genes are TRBV7-2 and TRBJ2-3, with D perhaps matching TRBD2 (6 bases). The CDR3 extends over 15 amino acids. Trimming cost V 9 bases and J 5 bases, with 21 bases left between them. Germline CDR1 is SGHTA and CDR2 is FQGNSA. CDR3 protein: CASNRGGTAVDTQYF. The CDR3 nucleotides read TGTGCCAGTAATAGAGGCGGGACTGCGGTAGATACGCAGTATTTT.

J is TRBJ2-1 and V is TRBV18; 10 nucleotides match TRBD2. V dropped 3 bases and J dropped 8; count of bases not matched to a gene: 4. The length of the CDR3 is 14 residues. Germline V gene lookup returns CDR1 KGHSH and CDR2 LQKENI. Here the CDR3 DNA reads TGTGCCAGCTCACCCCCTAGCGGGAGCTATGAGCAGTTCTTC. Translated, it gives CASSPPSGSYEQFF.

The chain uses TRBV28 and TRBJ1-6; D remains unclear. The CDR3 totals 15 residues. V dropped 6 bases and J dropped 2 bases, with 11 bases sitting between them. The germline V gene encodes CDR1 MDHEN and CDR2 SYDVKM. CDR3 residues: CASSPISTYNSPLHF. CDR3 DNA: TGTGCCAGCAGCCCTATATCCACCTATAATTCACCCCTCCACTTT.

This clone was seen a few times. This rearrangement joins TRBV25-1 to TRBJ2-3; tentative D call: TRBD2 (5 bases). V was shortened by 8 bases and J by 5 bases, with 8 bases between the two germline ends. Germline V CDR1 and CDR2: MGHDK, SYGVNS. This CDR3 has 11 residues. The CDR3 bases are TGTGCCAGCTTCGGGGTAGATACGCAGTATTTT. It is translated as CASFGVDTQYF.

This sequence joins TRBV24-1 and TRBJ1-2, with D uncertain. Trimming pared 3 bases from V and 2 bases from J, leaving 15 bases between. Germline V gives CDR1 KGHDR, CDR2 SFDVKD. The CDR3 has 16 residues. The DNA for the CDR3 is TGTGCCACCAGTGATCCTATTAGACAACCGAACTATGGCTACACCTTC. Translation gives CATSDPIRQPNYGYTF.

This clone came up once. CDR3: CASSLPSGRAKDTQYF. CDR3 bases: TGTGCCAGCAGTTTACCTAGCGGGAGGGCCAAGGATACGCAGTATTTT. The chain couples TRBV28 to TRBJ2-3; 12 bases are shared with TRBD2. This CDR3 comprises 16 residues. CDR1 is MDHEN, CDR2 SYDVKM, per germline. The junction had 6 bases not matched to a gene; V was cut back by 2 bases and J by 6 bases.

The chain recombines TRBV11-2 with TRBJ2-7; D ambiguous. The V end lost 2 bases, the J end lost 3 bases, and 2 bases lay between the germline ends. Germline lookup yields CDR1 SGHAT and CDR2 FQNNGV. The CDR3 is 11 residues long. The CDR3 region has the DNA TGTGCCAGCAGCTTATACTACGAGCAGTACTTC. Protein sequence: CASSLYYEQYF. The variable domain in full, completed from reference TRBV11-2 and TRBJ2-7, reads EAGVAQSPRYKIIEKRQSVAFWCNPISGHATLYWYQQILGQGPKLLIQFQNNGVVDDSQLPKDRFSAERLKGVDSTLKIQPAKLEDSAVYLCASSLYYEQYFGPGTRLTVT.

This clone was seen once. The gene calls are TRBV4-1 and TRBJ1-4, with D uncertain. There are 14 residues in the CDR3. From germline, CDR1 is MGHRA and CDR2 YSYEKL. V lost 0 bases to trimming and J lost 12 bases, with 14 bases between them. CDR3 DNA: TGCGCCAGCAGCCAAGAGGAACGATCGGAGGAACTGTTTTTT. It specifies CASSQEERSEELFF.